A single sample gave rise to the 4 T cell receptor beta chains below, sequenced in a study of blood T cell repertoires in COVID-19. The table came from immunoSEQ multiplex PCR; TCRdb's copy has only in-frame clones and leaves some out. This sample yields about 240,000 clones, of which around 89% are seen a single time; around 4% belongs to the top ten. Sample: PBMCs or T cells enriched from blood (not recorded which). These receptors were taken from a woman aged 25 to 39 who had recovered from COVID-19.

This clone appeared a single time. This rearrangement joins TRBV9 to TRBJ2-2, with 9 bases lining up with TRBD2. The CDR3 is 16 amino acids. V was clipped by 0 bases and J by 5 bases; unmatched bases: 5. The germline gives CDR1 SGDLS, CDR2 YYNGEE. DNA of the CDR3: TGTGCCAGCAGCGTAGATACTAGCGGGTTAACCGGGGAGCTGTTTTTT. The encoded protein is CASSVDTSGLTGELFF.

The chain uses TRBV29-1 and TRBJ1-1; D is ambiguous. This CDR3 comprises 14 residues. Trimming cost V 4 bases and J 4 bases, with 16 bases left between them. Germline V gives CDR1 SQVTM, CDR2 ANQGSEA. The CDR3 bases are TGCAGCGTTGGTAACGCTTATGAGGGCACTGAAGCTTTCTTT. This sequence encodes CSVGNAYEGTEAFF. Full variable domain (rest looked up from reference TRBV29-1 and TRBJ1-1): SAVISQKPSRDICQRGTSLTIQCQVDSQVTMMFWYRQQPGQSLTLIATANQGSEATYESGFVIDKFPISRPNLTFSTLTVSNMSPEDSSIYLCSVGNAYEGTEAFFGQGTRLTVV.

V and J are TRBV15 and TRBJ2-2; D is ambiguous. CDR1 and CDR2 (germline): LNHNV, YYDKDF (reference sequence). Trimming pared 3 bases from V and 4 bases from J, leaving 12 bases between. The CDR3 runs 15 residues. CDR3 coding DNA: TGTGCCACCAGCAGCATTTTCGAGTTCACCGGGGAGCTGTTTTTT. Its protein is CATSSIFEFTGELFF. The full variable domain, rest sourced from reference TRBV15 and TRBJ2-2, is DAMVIQNPRYQVTQFGKPVTLSCSQTLNHNVMYWYQQKSSQAPKLLFHYYDKDFNNEADTPDNFQSRRPNTSFCFLDIRSPGLGDTAMYLCATSSIFEFTGELFFGEGSRLTVL.

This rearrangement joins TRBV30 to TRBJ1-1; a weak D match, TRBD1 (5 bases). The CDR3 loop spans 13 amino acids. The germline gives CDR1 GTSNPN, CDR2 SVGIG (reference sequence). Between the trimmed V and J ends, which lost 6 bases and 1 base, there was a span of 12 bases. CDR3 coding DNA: TGTGCCTGTCCGACAGTCTCGAACACTGAAGCTTTCTTT. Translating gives CACPTVSNTEAFF.